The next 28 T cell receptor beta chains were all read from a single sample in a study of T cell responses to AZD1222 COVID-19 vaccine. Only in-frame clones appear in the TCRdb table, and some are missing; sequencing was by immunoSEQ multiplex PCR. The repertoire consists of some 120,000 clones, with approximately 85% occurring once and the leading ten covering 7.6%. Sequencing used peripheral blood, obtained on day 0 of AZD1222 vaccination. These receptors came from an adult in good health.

CDR3 region: CASSPPTRRETQYF. The CDR3 bases are TGTGCCAGCTCACCACCTACTCGGCGGGAGACCCAGTACTTC. The rearrangement links TRBV18 to TRBJ2-5; D not certain. With 0 bases removed from V and 5 bases from J, the gap between germline ends came to 10 bases. Germline CDR1 and CDR2: KGHSH and LQKENI. This CDR3 region has 14 residues.

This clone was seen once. CDR3 nucleotide sequence: TGTGCCAGTAGTATTTACAGGCCAACTAACTATGGCTACACCTTC. Translating gives CASSIYRPTNYGYTF. The rearrangement joins TRBV19 to TRBJ1-2, with D possibly matching TRBD1 (5 bases). The CDR3 is made up of 15 amino acids. Germline V gene lookup returns CDR1 LNHDA and CDR2 SQIVND (reference sequence). V was shortened by 3 bases and J by 0 bases, with 11 bases between the two germline ends.

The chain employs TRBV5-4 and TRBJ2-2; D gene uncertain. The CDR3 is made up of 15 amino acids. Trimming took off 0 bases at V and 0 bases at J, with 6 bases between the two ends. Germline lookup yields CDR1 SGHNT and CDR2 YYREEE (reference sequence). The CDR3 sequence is CASSLETTNTGELFF. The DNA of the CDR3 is TGTGCCAGCAGCTTGGAGACAACGAACACCGGGGAGCTGTTTTTT. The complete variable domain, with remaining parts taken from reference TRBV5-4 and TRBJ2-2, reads ETGVTQSPTHLIKTRGQQVTLRCSSQSGHNTVSWYQQALGQGPQFIFQYYREEENGRGNFPPRFSGLQFPNYSSELNVNALELDDSALYLCASSLETTNTGELFFGEGSRLTVL.

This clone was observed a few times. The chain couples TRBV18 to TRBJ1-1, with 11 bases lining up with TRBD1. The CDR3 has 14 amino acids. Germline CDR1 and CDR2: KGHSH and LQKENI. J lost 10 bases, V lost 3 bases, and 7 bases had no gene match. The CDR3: CASSPGTGGDRAFF. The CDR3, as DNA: TGTGCCAGCTCACCCGGGACAGGGGGAGATAGAGCTTTCTTT.

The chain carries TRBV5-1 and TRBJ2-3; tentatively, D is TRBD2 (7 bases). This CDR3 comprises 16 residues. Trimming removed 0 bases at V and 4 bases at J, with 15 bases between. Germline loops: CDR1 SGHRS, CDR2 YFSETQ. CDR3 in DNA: TGCGCCAGCAGCTTGGCTGGCGGGGGCAGGGCAGATACGCAGTATTTT. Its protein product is CASSLAGGGRADTQYF.

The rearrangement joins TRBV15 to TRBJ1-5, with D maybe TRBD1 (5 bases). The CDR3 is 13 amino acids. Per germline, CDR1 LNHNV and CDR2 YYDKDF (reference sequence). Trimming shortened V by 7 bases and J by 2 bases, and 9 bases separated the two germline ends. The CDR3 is CATKGQGNQPQHF. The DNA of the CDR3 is TGTGCCACCAAGGGGCAAGGCAATCAGCCCCAGCATTTT.

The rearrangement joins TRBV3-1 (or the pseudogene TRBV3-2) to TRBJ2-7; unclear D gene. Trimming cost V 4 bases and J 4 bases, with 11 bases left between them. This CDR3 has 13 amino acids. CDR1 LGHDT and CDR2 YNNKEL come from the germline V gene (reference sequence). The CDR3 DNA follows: TGTGCCAGCAGCCCGCAGACAAGATACGAGCAGTACTTC. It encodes CASSPQTRYEQYF.

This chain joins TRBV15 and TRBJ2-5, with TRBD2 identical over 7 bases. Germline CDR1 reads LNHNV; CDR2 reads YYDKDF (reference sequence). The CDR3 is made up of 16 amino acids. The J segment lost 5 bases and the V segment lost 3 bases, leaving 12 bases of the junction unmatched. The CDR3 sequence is CATSSRRLAPLETQYF. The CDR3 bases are TGTGCCACCAGCAGTCGTCGACTAGCCCCCCTGGAGACCCAGTACTTC.

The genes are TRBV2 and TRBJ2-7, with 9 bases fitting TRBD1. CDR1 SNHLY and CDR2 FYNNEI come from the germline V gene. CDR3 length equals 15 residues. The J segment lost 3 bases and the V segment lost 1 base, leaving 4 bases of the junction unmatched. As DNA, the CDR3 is TGTGCCAGCAGTGAAGAGGCGGGACAGGGCTACGAGCAGTACTTC. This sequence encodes CASSEEAGQGYEQYF.

The CDR3, as DNA: TGTGCCAGCAGCTTATTACTAGGAGAGCAGTACTTC. Encoded protein: CASSLLLGEQYF. V and J are TRBV7-2 and TRBJ2-7, with a tentative D call TRBD2 (5 bases). Trimming took off 2 bases at V and 7 bases at J, with 9 bases between the two ends. Germline CDR1 is SGHTA and CDR2 is FQGNSA. The CDR3 runs 12 residues.

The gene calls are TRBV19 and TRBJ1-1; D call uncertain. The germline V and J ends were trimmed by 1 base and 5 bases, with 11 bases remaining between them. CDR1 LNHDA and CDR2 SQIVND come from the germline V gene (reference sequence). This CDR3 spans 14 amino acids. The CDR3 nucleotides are TGTGCCAGTAGTATAGTCTGGAGCGAGACTGAAGCTTTCTTT. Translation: CASSIVWSETEAFF.

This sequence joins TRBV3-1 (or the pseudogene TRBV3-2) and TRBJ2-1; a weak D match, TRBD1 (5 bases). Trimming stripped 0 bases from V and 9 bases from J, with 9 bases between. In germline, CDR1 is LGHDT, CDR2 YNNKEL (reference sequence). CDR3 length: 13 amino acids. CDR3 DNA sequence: TGTGCCAGCAGCCAAGAAGGGGTTCCTGAGCAGTTCTTC. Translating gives CASSQEGVPEQFF.

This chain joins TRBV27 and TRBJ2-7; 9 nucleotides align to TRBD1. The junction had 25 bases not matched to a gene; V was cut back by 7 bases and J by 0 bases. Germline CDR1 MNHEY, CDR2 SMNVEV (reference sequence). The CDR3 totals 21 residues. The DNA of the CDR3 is TGTGCCAGCACTTCTGAGGACAGGGGCGCGGCTAGTTACGAAAACTCCTACGAGCAGTACTTC. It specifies CASTSEDRGAASYENSYEQYF.

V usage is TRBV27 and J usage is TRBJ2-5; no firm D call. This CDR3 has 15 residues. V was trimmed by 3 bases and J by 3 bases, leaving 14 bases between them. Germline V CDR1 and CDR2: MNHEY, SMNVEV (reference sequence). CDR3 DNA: TGTGCCAGCAGTTTCGCAGGTCGATCTGAAGAGACCCAGTACTTC. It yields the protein CASSFAGRSEETQYF.

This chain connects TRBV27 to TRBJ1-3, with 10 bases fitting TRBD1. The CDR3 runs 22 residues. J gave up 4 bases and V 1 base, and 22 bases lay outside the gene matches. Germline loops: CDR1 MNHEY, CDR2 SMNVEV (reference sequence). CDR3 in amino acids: CASSLYPPLLAGQGTRGNTIYF. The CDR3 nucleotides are TGTGCCAGCAGTTTATACCCCCCCCTCCTTGCGGGACAGGGGACAAGAGGAAACACCATATATTTT.

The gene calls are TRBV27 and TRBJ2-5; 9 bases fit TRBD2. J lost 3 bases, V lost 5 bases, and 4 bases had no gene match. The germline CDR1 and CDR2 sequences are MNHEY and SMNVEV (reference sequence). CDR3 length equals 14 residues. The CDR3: CASSESGRKETQYF. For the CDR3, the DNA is TGTGCCAGCAGTGAAAGCGGGAGGAAAGAGACCCAGTACTTC.

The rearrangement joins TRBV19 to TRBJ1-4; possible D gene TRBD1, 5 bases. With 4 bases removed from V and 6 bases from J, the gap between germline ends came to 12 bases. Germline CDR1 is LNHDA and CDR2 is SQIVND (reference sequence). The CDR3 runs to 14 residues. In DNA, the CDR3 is TGTGCCAGTAGTACCTCAGGGTTGGATGAAAAACTGTTTTTT. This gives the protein CASSTSGLDEKLFF.

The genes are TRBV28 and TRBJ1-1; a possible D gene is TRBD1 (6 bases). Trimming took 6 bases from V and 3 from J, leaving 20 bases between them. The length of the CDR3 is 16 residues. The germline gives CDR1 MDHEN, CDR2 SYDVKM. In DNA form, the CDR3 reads TGTGCCAGCAGCCATGGCTCCAGGGGCGGCCACACTGAAGCTTTCTTT. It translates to CASSHGSRGGHTEAFF. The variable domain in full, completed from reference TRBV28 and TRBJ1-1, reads DVKVTQSSRYLVKRTGEKVFLECVQDMDHENMFWYRQDPGLGLRLIYFSYDVKMKEKGDIPEGYSVSREKKERFSLILESASTNQTSMYLCASSHGSRGGHTEAFFGQGTRLTVV.

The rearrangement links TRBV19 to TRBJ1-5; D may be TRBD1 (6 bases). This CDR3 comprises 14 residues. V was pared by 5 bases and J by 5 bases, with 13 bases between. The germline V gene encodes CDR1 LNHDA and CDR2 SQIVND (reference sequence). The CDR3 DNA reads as TGTGCCAGTAGTGTCTCAAGACAGGATCAGCCCCAGCATTTT. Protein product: CASSVSRQDQPQHF. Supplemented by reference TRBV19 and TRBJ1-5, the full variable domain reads DGGITQSPKYLFRKEGQNVTLSCEQNLNHDAMYWYRQDPGQGLRLIYYSQIVNDFQKGDIAEGYSVSREKKESFPLTVTSAQKNPTAFYLCASSVSRQDQPQHFGDGTRLSIL.

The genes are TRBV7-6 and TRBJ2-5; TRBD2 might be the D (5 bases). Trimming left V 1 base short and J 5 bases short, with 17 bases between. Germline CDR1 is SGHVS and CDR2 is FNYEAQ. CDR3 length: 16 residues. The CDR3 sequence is CASSLERAGDLETQYF. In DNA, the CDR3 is TGTGCCAGCAGCTTAGAGAGGGCCGGGGATCTGGAGACCCAGTACTTC.

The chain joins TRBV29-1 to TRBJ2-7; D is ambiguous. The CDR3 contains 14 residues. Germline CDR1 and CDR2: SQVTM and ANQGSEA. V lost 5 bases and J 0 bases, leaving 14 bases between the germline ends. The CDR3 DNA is TGCAGCGTTCTCGGACGGATACCCTCCTACGAGCAGTACTTC. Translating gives CSVLGRIPSYEQYF.

CDR3 protein: CASRQGGTNEKLFF. The CDR3 DNA is TGTGCCAGCAGGCAGGGAGGAACTAATGAAAAACTGTTTTTT. The chain carries TRBV2 and TRBJ1-4; tentative D call: TRBD1 (5 bases). Germline-derived CDR1 and CDR2 are SNHLY and FYNNEI. The V end was cut by 6 bases, the J end by 1 base, with 9 bases between. The CDR3 runs to 14 residues. Combining the CDR3 with reference TRBV2 and TRBJ1-4 gives the whole variable domain EPEVTQTPSHQVTQMGQEVILRCVPISNHLYFYWYRQILGQKVEFLVSFYNNEISEKSEIFDDQFSVERPDGSNFTLKIRSTKLEDSAMYFCASRQGGTNEKLFFGSGTQLSVL.

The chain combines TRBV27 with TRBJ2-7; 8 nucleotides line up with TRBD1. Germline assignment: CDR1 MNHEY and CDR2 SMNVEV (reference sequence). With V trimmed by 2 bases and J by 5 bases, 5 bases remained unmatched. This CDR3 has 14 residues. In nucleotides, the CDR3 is TGTGCCAGCAGTTTAGGAGACAGGGGTCACGAGCAGTACTTC. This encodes CASSLGDRGHEQYF.

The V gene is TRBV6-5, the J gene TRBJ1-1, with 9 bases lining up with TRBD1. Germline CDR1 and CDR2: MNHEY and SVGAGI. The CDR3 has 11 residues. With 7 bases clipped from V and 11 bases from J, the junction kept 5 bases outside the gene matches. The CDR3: CASTGTGYAFF. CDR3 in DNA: TGTGCCAGCACCGGGACAGGGTATGCTTTCTTT.

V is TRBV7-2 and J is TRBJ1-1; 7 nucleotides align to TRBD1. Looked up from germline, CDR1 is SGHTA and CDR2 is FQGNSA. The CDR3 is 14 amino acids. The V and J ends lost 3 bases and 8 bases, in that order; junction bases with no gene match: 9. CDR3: CASSFQGVKLEAFF. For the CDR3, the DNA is TGTGCCAGCAGCTTCCAGGGGGTAAAACTGGAAGCTTTCTTT.

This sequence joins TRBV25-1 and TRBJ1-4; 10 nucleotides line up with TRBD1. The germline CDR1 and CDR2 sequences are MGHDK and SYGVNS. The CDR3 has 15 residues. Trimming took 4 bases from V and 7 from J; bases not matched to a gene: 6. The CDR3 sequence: CASSGGTGVAEKLFF. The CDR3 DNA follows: TGTGCCAGCAGTGGAGGGACAGGGGTTGCTGAAAAACTGTTTTTT. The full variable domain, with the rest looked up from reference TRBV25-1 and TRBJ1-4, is EADIYQTPRYLVIGTGKKITLECSQTMGHDKMYWYQQDPGMELHLIHYSYGVNSTEKGDLSSESTVSRIRTEHFPLTLESARPSHTSQYLCASSGGTGVAEKLFFGSGTQLSVL.

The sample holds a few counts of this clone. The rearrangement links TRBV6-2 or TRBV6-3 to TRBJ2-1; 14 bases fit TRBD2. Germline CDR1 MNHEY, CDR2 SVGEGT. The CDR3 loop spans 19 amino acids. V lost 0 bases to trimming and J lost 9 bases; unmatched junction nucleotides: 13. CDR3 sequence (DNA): TGTGCCAGCAGTTACTCAGCTTCTCGGGGGACTAGCGGGAGACTTGAGCAGTTCTTC. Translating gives CASSYSASRGTSGRLEQFF.

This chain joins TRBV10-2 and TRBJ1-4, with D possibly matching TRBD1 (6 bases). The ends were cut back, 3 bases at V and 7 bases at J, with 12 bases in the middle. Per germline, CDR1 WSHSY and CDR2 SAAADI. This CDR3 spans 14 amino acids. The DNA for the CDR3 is TGCGCCAGCAGTGACGAACAGGGAGTTGAAAAACTGTTTTTT. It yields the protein CASSDEQGVEKLFF.